Listed below are T cell receptor beta chains from one sample, sequenced in a study of prognosis after radiotherapy for stage I lung cancer. MiXCR, applied by TCRdb to the multiplex PCR reads, yields one record per CDR3 protein. The sample shows 20,000 to 25,000 distinct CDR3 sequences, 40% of them seen only once. Sequenced here: PBMCs, sampled before or after stereotactic body radiation therapy (not recorded which). The receptors were gathered from a donor over 45 with non-small cell lung cancer. The CDR3 runs from the conserved cysteine through the conserved F or W. Each record gives: J gene, V gene, D gene, clone size, CDR3 DNA, CDR3 protein. D genes are given only for firm matches. Not every row has a clone size; where given, it reads once, few, many or a size class.

j_gene: TRBJ2-1; v_gene: TRBV18; d_gene: TRBD2; abundance: -; CDR3nt: TGTGCCAGCTCACCAAGGGCTAGCGGGATCTATGAGCAGTTCTTC; CDR3aa: CASSPRASGIYEQFF
j_gene: TRBJ2-2; v_gene: TRBV3-1; d_gene: TRBD2; abundance: many; CDR3nt: TGTGCCAGCAGCCAAAGGGCGGGAGCGGGCGGGGAGCTGTTTTTT; CDR3aa: CASSQRAGAGGELFF
j_gene: TRBJ2-7; v_gene: TRBV19; d_gene: TRBD1; abundance: -; CDR3nt: TGTGCCATTAGTTACGGACAGGGGTCCTACGAGCAATACTTC; CDR3aa: CAISYGQGSYEQYF
j_gene: TRBJ2-7; v_gene: TRBV28; d_gene: TRBD2; abundance: medium-sized; CDR3nt: TGTGCCAGCAGTTTAGCCGGGACTAAGTACGAGCAGTACTTC; CDR3aa: CASSLAGTKYEQYF
j_gene: TRBJ1-1; v_gene: TRBV29-1; d_gene: -; abundance: -; CDR3nt: TGCAGCGTTCATCCTACGACAGTCGGGACTGAAGCTTTCTTT; CDR3aa: CSVHPTTVGTEAFF
j_gene: TRBJ2-3; v_gene: TRBV19; d_gene: -; abundance: -; CDR3nt: TGTGCCAGTAGGCCCCGACCGTTGACAGATACGCAGTATTTT; CDR3aa: CASRPRPLTDTQYF
j_gene: TRBJ2-3; v_gene: TRBV7-3; d_gene: -; abundance: many; CDR3nt: TGTGCCAGCAGCTTATATAGCACAGATACGCAGTATTTT; CDR3aa: CASSLYSTDTQYF
j_gene: TRBJ2-1; v_gene: TRBV3-1; d_gene: -; abundance: many; CDR3nt: TGTGCCAGCAGCCAAGTTATCGGAGTGTCTAGCGCGAGCTCCTACAATGAGCAGTTCTTC; CDR3aa: CASSQVIGVSSASSYNEQFF
j_gene: TRBJ2-3; v_gene: TRBV9; d_gene: -; abundance: many; CDR3nt: TGTGCCAGCAGCGTTCCAGGAACCCGCACAGATACGCAGTATTTT; CDR3aa: CASSVPGTRTDTQYF
j_gene: TRBJ2-7; v_gene: TRBV7-9; d_gene: -; abundance: once; CDR3nt: TGTGCCAGCAGCATCAAGTCCTACGAGCAATACTTC; CDR3aa: CASSIKSYEQYF
j_gene: TRBJ2-7; v_gene: TRBV9; d_gene: TRBD1; abundance: many; CDR3nt: TGTGCCAGCAGCGTAGTATGGACAGGGATGCAGTACTTC; CDR3aa: CASSVVWTGMQYF
j_gene: TRBJ2-7; v_gene: TRBV10-3; d_gene: -; abundance: many; CDR3nt: TGTGCCATCAGGACTGGACAATCCTACGAGCAGTACTTC; CDR3aa: CAIRTGQSYEQYF
j_gene: TRBJ2-1; v_gene: TRBV20-1; d_gene: -; abundance: many; CDR3nt: TGCAATGCTAGAGACCTAGGAGAGATCTCCTACAATGAGCAGTTCTTC; CDR3aa: CNARDLGEISYNEQFF
j_gene: TRBJ2-7; v_gene: TRBV2; d_gene: -; abundance: many; CDR3nt: TGTGCCAGCAATGCCGGGACACAGACCTACGAGCAGTACTTC; CDR3aa: CASNAGTQTYEQYF
j_gene: TRBJ2-1; v_gene: TRBV7-6; d_gene: -; abundance: many; CDR3nt: TGTGCCAGCAGCTTGGTGGATCCTGAGGATGAGCAGTTCTTC; CDR3aa: CASSLVDPEDEQFF